This is a list of T cell receptor beta chains from one sample in a study of patients and donors after allogeneic stem cell transplantation. TCRdb itself ran the RT-PCR reads through MiXCR, one entry per CDR3 protein. The profile shows roughly 960,000 distinct CDR3 sequences, about 20% of them singletons. Input material: blood, either unsorted or a sorted T cell fraction (not recorded which). These receptors were collected from a human donor who was either an allogeneic HSCT recipient or a stem cell or donor lymphocyte infusion donor (not recorded which). It is not recorded whose cells these are; they may come from a transplant donor. Each CDR3 is given with its conserved first and last residue. A D gene is named only where the DNA matches it firmly. The listing skips clone size in some rows; elsewhere it reads once, few, many or a size class.

d_gene	v_gene	j_gene	len	abundance	CDR3aa	CDR3nt
TRBD2	TRBV12-3/TRBV12-4	TRBJ2-1	14	NA	CASIPPGLAGEQFF	TGTGCCAGCATTCCGCCGGGACTAGCAGGGGAGCAGTTCTTC
NA	TRBV5-1	TRBJ1-2	15	NA	CASSSELPGGPKVGF	TGCGCCAGCAGCTCTGAACTTCCGGGAGGACCGAAAGTCGGCTTC
NA	TRBV7-6	TRBJ1-6	13	few	CASSLSSNSPLHF	TGTGCCAGCAGCTTAAGCTCGAATTCACCCCTCCACTTT
NA	TRBV6-5	TRBJ1-5	12	NA	CASSSLGGPQHF	TGTGCCAGCAGTTCCCTAGGTGGGCCCCAGCATTTT
TRBD2	TRBV11-2	TRBJ2-1	14	NA	CASSLLAANNEQFF	TGTGCCAGCAGCTTACTAGCGGCGAACAATGAGCAGTTCTTC
NA	TRBV29-1	TRBJ2-2	14	NA	CSVEGQTNTGELFF	TGCAGCGTTGAAGGGCAGACGAACACCGGGGAGCTGTTTTTT
NA	TRBV30	TRBJ2-7	12	NA	CAWSQERGEQYF	TGTGCCTGGAGTCAAGAACGAGGCGAGCAGTACTTC
NA	TRBV12-3/TRBV12-4	TRBJ1-3	11	NA	CVSKRGNTIYF	TGTGTCAGCAAGAGGGGGAACACCATATATTTT
NA	TRBV6-1	TRBJ1-1	13	few	CASRRNLDTEAFF	TGTGCCAGCAGGAGGAATTTGGACACTGAAGCTTTCTTT
TRBD1	TRBV5-1	TRBJ1-1	13	many	CASSTQGDTEAFF	TGCGCCAGCAGCACCCAGGGGGACACTGAAGCTTTCTTT
NA	TRBV12-3/TRBV12-4	TRBJ2-7	14	many	CASRLRSVRDEQYF	TGTGCCAGCAGACTGAGATCAGTCAGGGACGAGCAGTACTTC
TRBD2	TRBV18	TRBJ2-3	16	NA	CASSHREGGRTDTQYF	TGTGCCAGCTCCCACAGAGAGGGAGGGCGGACAGATACGCAGTATTTT
NA	TRBV7-9	TRBJ2-2	15	few	CASSSDRRRTGELFF	TGTGCCAGCAGCTCTGATCGTAGGAGGACCGGGGAGCTGTTTTTT
NA	TRBV5-1	TRBJ1-4	17	NA	CASSPYRGGGRHEKLFF	TGCGCCAGCAGCCCATATCGAGGAGGAGGAAGGCATGAAAAACTGTTTTTT
NA	TRBV3-1	TRBJ2-1	13	few	CASSHGPAMEQFF	TGTGCCAGCAGCCATGGTCCCGCCATGGAGCAGTTCTTC
TRBD1	TRBV20-1	TRBJ1-2	14	many	CSARDQGQDYGYTF	TGCAGTGCTAGGGACCAGGGACAGGACTATGGCTACACCTTC
NA	TRBV15	TRBJ1-5	16	NA	CATSREVPREAQPQHF	TGTGCCACCAGCAGAGAAGTACCCAGGGAGGCTCAGCCCCAGCATTTT
TRBD1	TRBV5-6	TRBJ1-2	14	few	CASSVTGGEDGYTF	TGTGCCAGCAGCGTGACAGGGGGCGAAGATGGCTACACCTTC
NA	TRBV5-1	TRBJ2-2	14	NA	CASSLAEDTGELFF	TGCGCCAGCAGCTTGGCCGAGGACACCGGGGAGCTGTTTTTT
NA	TRBV5-1	TRBJ1-1	14	many	CASSLNGGNTEAFF	TGCGCCAGCAGCTTGAATGGCGGGAACACTGAAGCTTTCTTT
NA	TRBV7-6	TRBJ2-5	13	few	CASRHANGETQYF	TGTGCCAGCAGACATGCGAACGGGGAGACCCAGTACTTC
TRBD2	TRBV18	TRBJ2-5	16	NA	CASSPPRLAGQETQYF	TGTGCCAGCTCACCACCCCGACTAGCGGGGCAAGAGACCCAGTACTTC
NA	TRBV5-1	TRBJ2-5	15	many	CASSLAIGDQETQYF	TGCGCCAGCAGCTTGGCCATCGGGGACCAAGAGACCCAGTACTTC
NA	TRBV4-1	TRBJ2-6	16	NA	CASSQLQGSGANVLTF	TGCGCCAGCAGCCAATTACAGGGCTCTGGGGCCAACGTCCTGACTTTC
NA	TRBV6-5	TRBJ2-7	12	NA	CASSRGRYEQYF	TGTGCCAGCAGCCGAGGGAGGTACGAGCAGTACTTC
TRBD1	TRBV4-2	TRBJ1-5	16	many	CASSQDRDRPLKPQHF	TGTGCCAGCAGCCAAGACCGGGACAGGCCACTAAAGCCCCAGCATTTT
NA	TRBV12-3/TRBV12-4	TRBJ1-5	15	NA	CASSLQARAGQPQHF	TGTGCCAGCAGTTTACAGGCCAGGGCAGGCCAGCCCCAGCATTTT
NA	TRBV12-3/TRBV12-4	TRBJ2-2	15	many	CASSLVGPNTGELFF	TGTGCCAGCAGTTTAGTGGGGCCGAACACCGGGGAGCTGTTTTTT
TRBD2	TRBV9	TRBJ2-3	15	few	CASSHSGSVGDTQYF	TGTGCCAGCAGCCATAGCGGGAGCGTGGGAGATACGCAGTATTTT
TRBD2	TRBV12-3/TRBV12-4	TRBJ2-3	16	NA	CASRGTSGGDTDTQYF	TGTGCCAGCAGGGGGACTAGCGGGGGGGACACAGATACGCAGTATTTT
NA	TRBV20-1	TRBJ2-7	13	many	CSARFGMLDEQYF	TGCAGTGCTAGATTCGGCATGCTCGACGAGCAGTACTTC
NA	TRBV5-1	TRBJ2-3	15	NA	CASSFSQRRTDTQYF	TGCGCCAGCAGCTTCTCTCAGCGGCGCACAGATACGCAGTATTTT
NA	TRBV5-1	TRBJ2-2	15	NA	CASSLANGGPGELFF	TGCGCCAGCAGCTTGGCCAACGGGGGGCCCGGGGAGCTGTTTTTT
NA	TRBV7-2	TRBJ2-2	15	few	CASSTRHWVTGELFF	TGTGCCAGCAGCACCAGACATTGGGTTACCGGGGAGCTGTTTTTT
NA	TRBV12-3/TRBV12-4	TRBJ2-5	15	few	CASSLAQDSQETQYF	TGTGCCAGCAGTTTAGCACAGGACAGCCAAGAGACCCAGTACTTC
NA	TRBV5-1	TRBJ2-3	16	few	CASSLAGKAPTDTQYF	TGCGCCAGCAGCTTGGCCGGGAAGGCGCCCACAGATACGCAGTATTTT
NA	TRBV29-1	TRBJ1-2	12	NA	CSVEAGVYGYTF	TGCAGCGTTGAAGCAGGGGTTTATGGCTACACCTTC
NA	TRBV2	TRBJ2-5	14	NA	CASGGIGRKETQYF	TGTGCCAGCGGTGGAATTGGACGGAAAGAGACCCAGTACTTC
NA	TRBV6-2/TRBV6-3	TRBJ1-5	14	NA	CASSLRVGNQPQHF	TGTGCCAGCAGCCTCAGGGTCGGCAATCAGCCCCAGCATTTT
NA	TRBV20-1	TRBJ2-7	13	NA	CSASVRGPYEQYF	TGCAGTGCTAGTGTCAGGGGCCCCTACGAGCAGTACTTC
NA	TRBV30	TRBJ2-7	10	NA	CAWSLDEQYF	TGTGCCTGGAGCCTGGACGAGCAGTACTTC
NA	TRBV7-9	TRBJ1-2	13	few	CASSPSTPYGYTF	TGTGCCAGCAGCCCTTCAACTCCCTATGGCTACACCTTC
TRBD1	TRBV20-1	TRBJ1-4	13	few	CSARTGGTEKLFF	TGCAGTGCTAGAACAGGGGGAACTGAAAAACTGTTTTTT
NA	TRBV27	TRBJ2-7	13	few	CASSLHQSYEQYF	TGTGCCAGCAGTTTACACCAGAGCTACGAGCAGTACTTC
NA	TRBV7-9	TRBJ2-7	15	few	CASSSTATLPGEQYF	TGTGCCAGCAGTTCTACCGCGACCCTACCGGGCGAGCAGTACTTC
NA	TRBV11-2	TRBJ1-1	13	few	CASSAHINTEAFF	TGTGCCAGCAGCGCCCACATCAACACTGAAGCTTTCTTT
NA	TRBV20-1	TRBJ1-4	13	NA	CSAIGYRGEKLFF	TGCAGTGCTATCGGTTATCGGGGTGAAAAACTGTTTTTT
TRBD1	TRBV7-2	TRBJ2-5	13	few	CASSAGQGGTQYF	TGTGCCAGCAGCGCTGGACAGGGTGGGACCCAGTACTTC
NA	TRBV7-2	TRBJ2-1	13	NA	CASSLIREYEQFF	TGTGCCAGCAGCTTAATTAGGGAGTATGAGCAGTTCTTC
NA	TRBV7-9	TRBJ2-1	14	few	CASSPSVGSVAQFF	TGTGCCAGCAGCCCATCGGTAGGGAGTGTAGCGCAGTTCTTC
NA	TRBV20-1	TRBJ1-1	14	NA	CSATHGRGVDEAFF	TGCAGTGCTACCCATGGTAGGGGGGTTGATGAAGCTTTCTTT
TRBD2	TRBV2	TRBJ2-1	15	few	CASRPGTSAYNEQFF	TGTGCCAGCAGGCCCGGGACTAGCGCCTACAATGAGCAGTTCTTC
NA	TRBV6-2/TRBV6-3	TRBJ1-1	17	NA	CASSSTGTHNYNTEAFF	TGTGCCAGCAGTAGCACCGGGACCCACAACTACAACACTGAAGCTTTCTTT
NA	TRBV12-3/TRBV12-4	TRBJ1-2	17	many	CASSLHTPRAYGYGYTF	TGTGCCAGCAGTTTACACACGCCTCGGGCGTATGGCTATGGCTACACCTTC
NA	TRBV9	TRBJ2-3	13	NA	CASSVGPVDTQYF	TGTGCCAGCAGCGTAGGTCCCGTAGATACGCAGTATTTT
NA	TRBV12-3/TRBV12-4	TRBJ2-1	16	NA	CASSPRTRSSYNEQFF	TGTGCCAGCAGTCCCAGGACTCGGAGCTCCTACAATGAGCAGTTCTTC
TRBD1	TRBV27	TRBJ1-1	16	NA	CASSLRQGVMNTEAFF	TGTGCCAGCAGCCTCCGACAGGGAGTCATGAACACTGAAGCTTTCTTT